This T cell receptor beta chain appears in the sequencing data of a study of blood T cell repertoires in COVID-19. Study background: Collection of acute and convalescent COVID-19 samples took place in the United States, Italy and Spain. T cells, B-cell-depleted T cells, or PBMCs provided the cDNA or gDNA that served as material.

Original methodology: Reference gene primers were amplified, and this amplification served to estimate nucleated cell counts. Data came from immunoSEQ multiplex PCR; TCRdb stores just in-frame clones and leaves some out. V and J calls and clone size are as listed in that table; D and trimming were resolved from the DNA. The sample contains around 200,000 clones, around 80% of which appear only once. The count of this clone is one. V dropped 0 bases and J dropped 0 bases, with 27 bases sitting between them. Germline loops: CDR1 LGHDT, CDR2 YNNKEL (reference sequence). The CDR3 sequence is 23 residues long.

The sequenced sample consisted of peripheral blood. The rearrangement uses TRBV3-1 (or the pseudogene TRBV3-2) and TRBJ1-6; possibly TRBD1 for D (6 bases). The clonotype was recovered from a man younger than 45 with active or convalescent COVID-19. The CDR3 spells CASSQDARPGRGGRSSYNSPLHF. The DNA for the CDR3 is TGTGCCAGCAGCCAAGATGCCCGTCCAGGCAGGGGCGGACGGAGCTCCTATAATTCACCCCTCCACTTT.